A selection of T cell receptor beta chains follows, all from one sample in a study of T cell responses to AZD1222 COVID-19 vaccine. Sequencing was performed with immunoSEQ multiplex PCR; in TCRdb, only in-frame clones are kept and a portion is missing. The sample has tens of thousands of clones, around nine tenths seen once. The sample in question was peripheral blood, obtained on day 0 of AZD1222 vaccination. Every receptor here comes from an adult in good health. Each CDR3 is given with its conserved first and last residue. A D gene is named only where the DNA matches it firmly. Clone size is shown for a subset of rows, as once, few, many or a class of expanded clone.

d_call clone_size j_call v_call cdr3_aa cdr3_nt
. . TRBJ2-7 TRBV29-1 CSVEDGQSSYEQYF TGCAGCGTTGAAGACGGGCAGAGCTCCTACGAGCAGTACTTC
TRBD1 . TRBJ1-4 TRBV18 CASSPPSHRGYDNEKLFF TGTGCCAGCTCACCACCCTCTCACAGGGGGTATGATAATGAAAAACTGTTTTTT
. . TRBJ1-1 TRBV24-1 CATSYGETEAFF TGTGCCACCAGTTATGGTGAGACTGAAGCTTTCTTT
. . TRBJ2-2 TRBV9 CASSPRTLQNTGELFF TGTGCCAGCAGCCCTCGGACACTTCAGAACACCGGGGAGCTGTTTTTT
TRBD2 . TRBJ2-1 TRBV5-4 CASSLEGGRRGEQFF TGTGCCAGCAGCTTGGAAGGCGGGAGAAGGGGTGAGCAGTTCTTC
TRBD1 once TRBJ2-7 TRBV7-2 CASSPDRGYEQYF TGTGCCAGCAGCCCAGACAGGGGTTACGAGCAGTACTTC
. . TRBJ1-1 TRBV24-1 CATSDSRIGKNTEAFF TGTGCCACCAGTGATAGCCGGATAGGGAAGAACACTGAAGCTTTCTTT
TRBD2 . TRBJ2-7 TRBV7-2 CASSPSGISYEQYF TGTGCCAGCAGCCCTAGCGGCATAAGCTACGAGCAGTACTTC
. once TRBJ2-7 TRBV4-2 CASSQARGGAYEQYF TGTGCCAGCAGCCAAGCCCGCGGCGGGGCCTACGAGCAGTACTTC
TRBD2 once TRBJ2-7 TRBV19 CATREGRYEQYF TGTGCGACAAGGGAGGGACGGTACGAGCAGTACTTC
TRBD2 . TRBJ2-1 TRBV30 CAWSATSGRAGEQFF TGTGCCTGGAGCGCGACTAGCGGGAGGGCCGGGGAGCAGTTCTTC
TRBD2 . TRBJ2-1 TRBV27 CASSLIGGRGYNEQFF TGTGCCAGCAGTTTAATCGGCGGGAGAGGCTACAATGAGCAGTTCTTC
. . TRBJ1-3 TRBV6-5 CASSYRGDSGNTIYF TGTGCCAGCAGTTACAGGGGGGATTCTGGAAACACCATATATTTT
TRBD2 . TRBJ2-5 TRBV23-1 CASSQTRTSAYQETQYF TGCGCCAGCAGTCAAACCAGGACTAGTGCGTACCAAGAGACCCAGTACTTC
. . TRBJ2-1 TRBV7-9 CASSLAGWRTSYNEQFF TGTGCCAGCAGCTTAGCGGGATGGCGGACCTCCTACAATGAGCAGTTCTTC
. few TRBJ1-6 TRBV6-6 CASSPAGSPLHF TGTGCCAGCAGTCCTGCTGGTTCACCCCTCCACTTT
TRBD1 few TRBJ1-1 TRBV7-9 CASSLFGTGGTEAFF TGTGCCAGCAGCTTATTCGGGACAGGGGGCACTGAAGCTTTCTTT
. . TRBJ1-2 TRBV5-4 CASSSWADNYGYTF TGTGCCAGCAGCTCATGGGCGGATAACTATGGCTACACCTTC
. . TRBJ2-2 TRBV2 CASTEAGELFF TGTGCCAGCACAGAGGCCGGGGAGCTGTTTTTT
TRBD1 . TRBJ1-2 TRBV2 CASRGQVVHGYTF TGTGCCAGCAGGGGACAGGTTGTACATGGCTACACCTTC
TRBD1 . TRBJ1-1 TRBV24-1 CATSETDRGYRNTEAFF TGTGCCACCAGTGAGACGGACAGGGGGTACCGGAACACTGAAGCTTTCTTT
. once TRBJ1-1 TRBV5-1 CASSLDRGEAFF TGCGCCAGCAGCTTGGATAGAGGGGAAGCTTTCTTT
TRBD1 . TRBJ1-4 TRBV19 CASRAPGGPNEKLFF TGTGCCAGTAGAGCCCCAGGGGGCCCTAATGAAAAACTGTTTTTT
. . TRBJ2-7 TRBV7-3 CASSRGGYYEQYF TGTGCCAGCAGCCGTGGGGGGTACTACGAGCAGTACTTC
. . TRBJ2-2 TRBV11-2 CASRDTGELFF TGTGCCAGCAGGGACACCGGGGAGCTGTTTTTT
. once TRBJ2-2 TRBV29-1 CSVADTGELFF TGCAGCGTTGCAGACACCGGGGAGCTGTTTTTT
. . TRBJ2-7 TRBV5-6 CASSLFGQPGHEQYF TGTGCCAGCAGCTTGTTTGGACAACCTGGGCACGAGCAGTACTTC
. few TRBJ2-1 TRBV18 CASSLTEKNEQFF TGTGCCAGCTCACTGACAGAGAAAAATGAGCAGTTCTTC
. . TRBJ1-1 TRBV7-9 CASSNTRVQANTEAFF TGTGCCAGCAGCAACACCCGAGTTCAGGCCAACACTGAAGCTTTCTTT
TRBD1 . TRBJ1-2 TRBV6-5 CASSYSPGGEGYTF TGTGCCAGCAGTTACTCACCAGGGGGAGAGGGCTACACCTTC
TRBD2 . TRBJ2-5 TRBV7-7 CASSLGGSLEETQYF TGTGCCAGCAGCTTAGGCGGGAGTCTAGAAGAGACCCAGTACTTC
. . TRBJ2-1 TRBV6-5 CASSYTEGAYNEQFF TGTGCCAGCAGTTACACCGAAGGGGCATACAATGAGCAGTTCTTC
. few TRBJ2-7 TRBV3-1/TRBV3-2 CASSHQGNEQYF TGTGCCAGCAGCCACCAGGGTAACGAGCAGTACTTC
. . TRBJ2-1 TRBV2 CASRSRQGRSSYNEQFF TGTGCCAGCAGATCCCGTCAGGGGAGAAGCTCCTACAATGAGCAGTTCTTC
. . TRBJ2-2 TRBV7-9 CASSFQGGELFF TGTGCCAGCAGCTTTCAGGGCGGGGAGCTGTTTTTT
TRBD2 . TRBJ2-5 TRBV11-3 CASSLDDGVAGETQYF TGTGCCAGCAGCTTAGATGACGGAGTAGCGGGAGAGACCCAGTACTTC
TRBD2 . TRBJ2-1 TRBV3-1/TRBV3-2 CASSQGSGREQFF TGTGCCAGCAGCCAGGGTAGCGGGAGGGAGCAGTTCTTC
TRBD2 . TRBJ2-1 TRBV6-5 CASSYRAGGPHEQFF TGTGCCAGCAGTTACAGAGCGGGAGGGCCGCATGAGCAGTTCTTC
TRBD1 . TRBJ2-1 TRBV18 CASSPVVQGVNEQFF TGTGCCAGCTCACCAGTAGTACAGGGGGTGAATGAGCAGTTCTTC
TRBD1 . TRBJ1-2 TRBV29-1 CSVEQGDYGYTF TGCAGCGTTGAGCAGGGGGACTATGGCTACACCTTC
. . TRBJ2-3 TRBV9 CASNELATDTQYF TGTGCCAGCAACGAACTAGCCACAGATACGCAGTATTTT
. . TRBJ1-1 TRBV3-1/TRBV3-2 CASSQETGYTEAFF TGTGCCAGCAGCCAAGAAACCGGTTACACTGAAGCTTTCTTT